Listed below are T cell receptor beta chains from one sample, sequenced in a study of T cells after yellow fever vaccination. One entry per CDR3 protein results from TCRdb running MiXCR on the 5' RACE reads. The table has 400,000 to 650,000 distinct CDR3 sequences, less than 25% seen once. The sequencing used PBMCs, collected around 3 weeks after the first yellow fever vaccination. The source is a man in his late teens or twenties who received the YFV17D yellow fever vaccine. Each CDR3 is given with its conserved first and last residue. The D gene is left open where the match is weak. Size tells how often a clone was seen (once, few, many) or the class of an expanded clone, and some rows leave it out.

CDR3: CATSERAGGSEETQYF
DNA: TGTGCCACCAGTGAACGAGCGGGGGGCAGTGAGGAGACCCAGTACTTC
D: TRBD2
size: few
V: TRBV24-1
J: TRBJ2-5

CDR3: CASSQGWNRGNSPLHF
DNA: TGCGCCAGCAGCCAAGGTTGGAACAGGGGGAATTCACCCCTCCACTTT
D: TRBD1
size: few
V: TRBV4-3
J: TRBJ1-6

CDR3: CASNWSNEKLFF
DNA: TGTGCCAGCAACTGGTCAAATGAAAAACTGTTTTTT
D: NA
size: few
V: TRBV2
J: TRBJ1-4

CDR3: CASRLGGSNTEAFF
DNA: TGTGCCAGCCGGTTGGGGGGCTCGAACACTGAAGCTTTCTTT
D: NA
size: NA
V: TRBV12-3/TRBV12-4
J: TRBJ1-1

CDR3: CASSYESGRRPYNEQFF
DNA: TGTGCCAGCAGTTATGAGTCTGGGCGGCGTCCCTACAATGAGCAGTTCTTC
D: NA
size: NA
V: TRBV6-5
J: TRBJ2-1

CDR3: CASGLPRQGGTGELFF
DNA: TGTGCTAGTGGTTTGCCCCGACAGGGAGGCACCGGGGAGCTGTTTTTT
D: NA
size: few
V: TRBV12-5
J: TRBJ2-2

CDR3: CSARGTGGPGANVLTF
DNA: TGCAGTGCTAGGGGGACAGGGGGCCCTGGGGCCAACGTCCTGACTTTC
D: TRBD1
size: few
V: TRBV20-1
J: TRBJ2-6

CDR3: CASSWVSTGRDTEAFF
DNA: TGTGCCAGCAGCTGGGTCTCGACAGGGCGTGACACTGAAGCTTTCTTT
D: TRBD1
size: NA
V: TRBV5-6
J: TRBJ1-1

CDR3: CASSPKLHSPLHF
DNA: TGTGCCAGCAGTCCAAAACTCCATTCACCCCTCCACTTT
D: NA
size: NA
V: TRBV28
J: TRBJ1-6

CDR3: CASSPPVALRGYTF
DNA: TGTGCCAGCTCACCTCCGGTGGCGTTGCGGGGCTACACCTTC
D: NA
size: few
V: TRBV18
J: TRBJ1-2

CDR3: CASWDSYTEAFF
DNA: TGTGCCAGCTGGGACAGCTACACTGAAGCTTTCTTT
D: TRBD1
size: NA
V: TRBV25-1
J: TRBJ1-1

CDR3: CAISDPRGGGAEQYF
DNA: TGTGCCATCAGTGACCCCCGAGGGGGGGGGGCGGAGCAGTACTTC
D: NA
size: many
V: TRBV10-3
J: TRBJ2-7

CDR3: CASSPRGFNEQFF
DNA: TGTGCCAGCTCACCACGGGGGTTCAATGAGCAGTTCTTC
D: NA
size: few
V: TRBV18
J: TRBJ2-1

CDR3: CASSPPIAPWEQYF
DNA: TGTGCCAGCAGCCCCCCCATAGCGCCTTGGGAGCAGTACTTC
D: NA
size: NA
V: TRBV7-8
J: TRBJ2-7

CDR3: CASSLTQGANTEAFF
DNA: TGTGCCAGCAGCCTTACGCAGGGGGCGAACACTGAAGCTTTCTTT
D: TRBD1
size: many
V: TRBV5-8
J: TRBJ1-1

CDR3: CSAIGYTF
DNA: TGCAGTGCTATAGGCTACACCTTC
D: NA
size: NA
V: TRBV20-1
J: TRBJ1-2

CDR3: CASSLEAGGSTDTQYF
DNA: TGCGCCAGCAGCTTGGAAGCGGGGGGTAGCACAGATACGCAGTATTTT
D: TRBD2
size: few
V: TRBV5-1
J: TRBJ2-3

CDR3: CASSSTPGQGDGSGANVLTF
DNA: TGCGCCAGCAGCTCGACCCCGGGACAGGGGGATGGTTCTGGGGCCAACGTCCTGACTTTC
D: TRBD1
size: NA
V: TRBV5-1
J: TRBJ2-6

CDR3: CASSISSQNEQFF
DNA: TGTGCCAGTAGTATATCCAGCCAGAATGAGCAGTTCTTC
D: NA
size: NA
V: TRBV19
J: TRBJ2-1

CDR3: CASSLAAGEQETQYF
DNA: TGCGCCAGCAGCTTGGCCGCGGGGGAGCAAGAGACCCAGTACTTC
D: TRBD2
size: NA
V: TRBV5-1
J: TRBJ2-5

CDR3: CSARGLSEKLFF
DNA: TGCAGTGCTAGAGGGTTAAGTGAAAAACTGTTTTTT
D: NA
size: few
V: TRBV20-1
J: TRBJ1-4

CDR3: CASSQGRERSGYTF
DNA: TGCGCCAGCAGCCAGGGGAGGGAGCGAAGCGGCTACACCTTC
D: NA
size: NA
V: TRBV4-3
J: TRBJ1-2

CDR3: CASHQQGSTEAFF
DNA: TGTGCCAGCCACCAGCAGGGGTCCACTGAAGCTTTCTTT
D: NA
size: few
V: TRBV3-1
J: TRBJ1-1

CDR3: CSVVWTSYNEQFF
DNA: TGCAGCGTTGTGTGGACATCCTACAATGAGCAGTTCTTC
D: NA
size: NA
V: TRBV29-1
J: TRBJ2-1

CDR3: CASSSNLNRAQGEKLFF
DNA: TGTGCCAGCTCATCTAACCTCAACCGGGCCCAGGGTGAAAAACTGTTTTTT
D: NA
size: few
V: TRBV18
J: TRBJ1-4

CDR3: CASTFRDRATGELFF
DNA: TGTGCCAGCACGTTCCGGGACAGGGCCACCGGGGAGCTGTTTTTT
D: TRBD1
size: NA
V: TRBV6-5
J: TRBJ2-2

CDR3: CASSLQGIGETQYF
DNA: TGTGCCAGCAGTTTACAGGGTATCGGAGAGACCCAGTACTTC
D: NA
size: NA
V: TRBV27
J: TRBJ2-5

CDR3: CASSSSRETNEKLFF
DNA: TGTGCCAGCAGCTCGTCCCGGGAGACTAATGAAAAACTGTTTTTT
D: NA
size: NA
V: TRBV5-5
J: TRBJ1-4

CDR3: CASSFSRLNEKLFF
DNA: TGTGCCAGCAGCTTTTCCAGGCTAAATGAAAAACTGTTTTTT
D: NA
size: NA
V: TRBV5-8
J: TRBJ1-4

CDR3: CASSFRTGAHSQETQYF
DNA: TGTGCCAGCAGCTTTCGAACGGGGGCGCACTCCCAGGAGACCCAGTACTTC
D: NA
size: NA
V: TRBV5-6
J: TRBJ2-5

CDR3: CASRLTGTSGGKDTQYF
DNA: TGTGCCAGCAGGTTGACCGGGACTAGCGGGGGGAAAGATACGCAGTATTTT
D: TRBD2
size: NA
V: TRBV6-1
J: TRBJ2-3

CDR3: CASSTDTYTEAFF
DNA: TGTGCCAGCAGCACGGACACTTACACTGAAGCTTTCTTT
D: NA
size: NA
V: TRBV3-1
J: TRBJ1-1

CDR3: CASSGAGGYQETQYF
DNA: TGTGCCAGCAGTGGGGCGGGGGGATACCAAGAGACCCAGTACTTC
D: TRBD2
size: few
V: TRBV2
J: TRBJ2-5

CDR3: CASSYSYSSYNEQFF
DNA: TGTGCCAGCAGTTACTCTTACAGCTCCTACAATGAGCAGTTCTTC
D: NA
size: few
V: TRBV6-5
J: TRBJ2-1

CDR3: CASSGTGSTNEKLFF
DNA: TGTGCCAGCAGTGGCACAGGATCGACTAATGAAAAACTGTTTTTT
D: NA
size: NA
V: TRBV6-1
J: TRBJ1-4